This TCR beta chain was obtained from a study of cytomegalovirus exposure and HLA in healthy donors. As for the study in general: The study placed approximately 78% of its approximately 360 genotyped donors in the Caucasian-associated ancestry cluster. Whole-study results and caveats: As a later analysis revealed, most CMV-associated TCR beta chains appeared HLA-restricted. Among the sequence variants, a highly shared cluster was likely an artifact of sequencing. Earlier findings revealed that most TCR beta V segments proved productive either about 87% or about 30% of the time.

J lost 10 bases, V lost 5 bases, and 8 bases had no gene match. The CDR3 covers 13 residues. The germline CDR1 and CDR2 sequences are SGHRS and YFSETQ. The PCR contained 60 Vbeta and 13 Jbeta primers. Data came from immunoSEQ multiplex PCR; TCRdb stores just in-frame clones and leaves some out. The data show 150,000 or so clones, approximately 80% seen once. For this clone: The antigen is unknown.

The genes are TRBV5-1 and TRBJ2-1, with 8 positions matching TRBD2. The TCR comes from a male donor in good health and CMV-seropositive. Sequenced input: PBMCs. The CDR3 loop is CASRRTSQGEQFF. The CDR3 nucleotides read TGCGCCAGCAGAAGGACTAGCCAAGGGGAGCAGTTCTTC.